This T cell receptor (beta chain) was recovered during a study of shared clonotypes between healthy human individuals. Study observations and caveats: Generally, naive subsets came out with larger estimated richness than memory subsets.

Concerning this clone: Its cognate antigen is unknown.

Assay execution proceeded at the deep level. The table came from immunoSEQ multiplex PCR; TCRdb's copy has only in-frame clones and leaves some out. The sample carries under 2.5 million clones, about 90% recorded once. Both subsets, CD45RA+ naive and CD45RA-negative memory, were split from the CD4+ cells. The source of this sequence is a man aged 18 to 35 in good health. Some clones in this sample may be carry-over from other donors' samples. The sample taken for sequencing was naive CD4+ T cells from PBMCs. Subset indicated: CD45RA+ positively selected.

The CDR3 bases are TGTGCCAGCAGCCAACCAGGAGACTCTGGAAACACCATATATTTT. It yields the protein CASSQPGDSGNTIYF. The V call is TRBV4-2, the J call TRBJ1-3, with D hard to call. This CDR3 spans 15 amino acids. The V end was cut by 2 bases, the J end by 0 bases, with 8 bases between. CDR1 and CDR2 (germline): LGHNA, YNFKEQ.